This TCR beta chain was sequenced during a study of T cells after yellow fever vaccination. The study made its TCR cDNA through 5'RACE template switching. That step introduced a universal primer site along with UMIs. TCRdb analysed the 5' RACE reads with MiXCR anew, one entry per CDR3 protein. In the table there are approximately 120,000 distinct CDR3 sequences, over 8% of which are singletons. At least ten counts were recorded for this clonotype. Antigen specificity is unknown. Study-wide results and limits: Booster samples showed a return of most primary-vaccination clones (roughly 95% CD4, 80% to 90% CD8). Weaker in magnitude, the secondary response showed a faster peak on day 5 versus 15.

The CDR3 sequence is 14 residues long. The V gene lost 10 bases and the J gene lost 1 base, with 13 bases spanning the gap. In germline, CDR1 is SEHNR, CDR2 FQNEAQ (reference sequence). This receptor was obtained from a man between 18 and 29 years old who received the YFV17D yellow fever vaccine. This chain links TRBV7-9 with TRBJ2-2; TRBD1 is a possible D gene (5 bases). Sequenced here: CD8+ T cells sorted from PBMCs, sampled on the day of the yellow fever booster vaccination. CDR3: CAIDSFVNTGELFF. In nucleotides, the CDR3 is TGTGCCATCGACAGCTTCGTGAACACCGGGGAGCTGTTTTTT.